This TCR beta chain was retrieved from a study of vaccination and CD4 T cells after COVID-19. Study-level information: Overlapping SARS-CoV-2, HCoV-NL63, HCoV-OC43 and HCoV-229E spike peptides stimulated the cells.

The CDR3 contains 13 residues. CDR1 and CDR2 (germline): SGHTA, FQGNSA. Trimming shortened V by 0 bases and J by 13 bases, and 13 bases separated the two germline ends. The sample holds a few counts of this clonotype. As yet, its antigen is unknown. The study sequenced cultured CD4+ T cell DNA using the Oncomine TCR Beta short-read assay. A single record per CDR3 protein comes from TCRdb applying MiXCR to the PCR reads. This sample has roughly 16,000 distinct CDR3 sequences, with almost 60% found just once. The treatment denotes: roughly ten-day PBMC culture with coronavirus spike peptide pools or control peptides (ViraFEST assay). Dates of positive PCR ran from March to December 2020, before US Alpha, Beta and Delta variants.

This receptor was taken from a human donor who had recovered from COVID-19. Sequences were obtained from CD4+ T cells from blood, cultured in vitro. The genes are TRBV7-2 and TRBJ2-4; D tentatively reads TRBD1 or TRBD2 (6 bases each). The CDR3 DNA sequence: TGTGCCAGCAGCTTAGCAAGTGCGGGGACACAGTACTTC. Its protein product is CASSLASAGTQYF.